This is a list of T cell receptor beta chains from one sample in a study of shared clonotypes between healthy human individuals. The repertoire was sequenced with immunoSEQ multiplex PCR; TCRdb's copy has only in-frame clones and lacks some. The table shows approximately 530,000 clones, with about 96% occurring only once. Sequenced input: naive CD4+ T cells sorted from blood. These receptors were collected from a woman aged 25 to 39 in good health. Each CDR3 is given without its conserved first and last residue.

cdr3_aa: ASSGTSGVEKLF
v_call: TRBV28

cdr3_aa: ASSWTQGAGEKLF
v_call: TRBV5-1

cdr3_aa: ASYRGRNSEAF
v_call: TRBV6-4

cdr3_aa: ASSPTSGRSYEQY
v_call: TRBV7-2

cdr3_aa: ASSESRDRVVYEQY
v_call: TRBV10-1

cdr3_aa: ASYQQGVRTEAF
v_call: TRBV2

cdr3_aa: ASSFGPNTEAF
v_call: TRBV11-2

cdr3_aa: ASSEPGAEDTQY
v_call: TRBV6-1

cdr3_aa: ASSPGGYPYNEQF
v_call: TRBV6-6

cdr3_aa: ASSQVAGAPYEQY
v_call: TRBV4-1

cdr3_aa: SVDGIAGKNEQF
v_call: TRBV29-1

cdr3_aa: ASSLAGNTEAF
v_call: TRBV7-9

cdr3_aa: ASSPGLAGVMYEQY
v_call: TRBV5-1

cdr3_aa: ASRRQTNSDTQY
v_call: TRBV7-8

cdr3_aa: ASSYSLTGVAEAF
v_call: TRBV6-5

cdr3_aa: SAVLAGYEQY
v_call: TRBV29-1

cdr3_aa: ASSVEGGSSALGANVLT
v_call: TRBV9

cdr3_aa: ASSWGGARDQPQH
v_call: TRBV5-4